This is a list of T cell receptor beta chains from one sample in a study of T cell changes during pregnancy in multiple sclerosis. Measured with immunoSEQ multiplex PCR; TCRdb has only the in-frame clones, and not every one. The sample has tens of thousands of clones, 92% seen once. Sequencing used peripheral blood, obtained in the first trimester of pregnancy. These receptors all stem from a female donor in good health, enrolled as a control in a pregnancy study. Both conserved end residues are part of each CDR3. The order of the fields is V gene, clone size, D gene, J gene, CDR3 DNA, CDR3 protein. D genes are given only for firm matches. Clone size, where shown, is once, few, many, or a class for clones that have expanded.

>TRBV18|NA|NA|TRBJ2-5
TGTGCCAGCTCACCACTTTACTATGAGACCCAGTACTTC
CASSPLYYETQYF
>TRBV6-1|NA|NA|TRBJ1-5
TGTGCCAGCAGTGACTGGTTCGGGGTTAGTCAGCCCCAGCATTTT
CASSDWFGVSQPQHF
>TRBV10-3|NA|TRBD1|TRBJ2-7
TGTGCCATCAGTGAGAGGACAGGGGATAGCAACGAGCAGTACTTC
CAISERTGDSNEQYF
>TRBV30|once|TRBD2|TRBJ2-1
TGTGCCTGGACTTTAAGGCTAGCGGGAGTGTACAATGAGCAGTTCTTC
CAWTLRLAGVYNEQFF
>TRBV9|NA|NA|TRBJ2-2
TGTGCCAGCAGCGTGGGCGGGGCTCTGAACACCGGGGAGCTGTTTTTT
CASSVGGALNTGELFF
>TRBV28|once|NA|TRBJ2-3
TGTGCCAGCAGTTTATTGCGCCGATCATACACAGATACGCAGTATTTT
CASSLLRRSYTDTQYF
>TRBV4-1|NA|NA|TRBJ1-1
TGCGCCAGCAGCCAAGGATGGACAGAGAACACTGAAGCTTTCTTT
CASSQGWTENTEAFF
>TRBV4-1|NA|NA|TRBJ1-3
TGCGCCAGCAGCCCTCGGGACTCTGGAAACACCATATATTTT
CASSPRDSGNTIYF
>TRBV19|NA|TRBD2|TRBJ2-7
TGTGCCAGTAGTATAGAAATCGGGACTAGCGGGAGTAGTCCTTACGAGCAGTACTTC
CASSIEIGTSGSSPYEQYF
>TRBV28|NA|NA|TRBJ2-1
TGTGCCAGCTGGACCGGGACACCACCCTACAATGAGCAGTTCTTC
CASWTGTPPYNEQFF
>TRBV28|few|NA|TRBJ1-1
TGTGCCAGCAGTTTACTGCGAACTGAAGCTTTCTTT
CASSLLRTEAFF
>TRBV5-1|NA|TRBD2|TRBJ2-1
TGCGCCAGCAGCTTGGGCCGACTAGCGGGAGCCTACAATGAGCAGTTCTTC
CASSLGRLAGAYNEQFF
>TRBV7-9|NA|TRBD1|TRBJ2-1
TGTGCCAGCAGCTTCTCCCTCCGGGACAGGGTATTCGATGAGCAGTTCTTC
CASSFSLRDRVFDEQFF
>TRBV19|many|TRBD2|TRBJ2-1
TGTGCCAGTAGTATAGGCGCTAGCGGGGGCAATGAGCAGTTCTTC
CASSIGASGGNEQFF
>TRBV6-6|once|NA|TRBJ2-7
TGTGCCAGCAGTTACACCGTGATAGGGGTGTCCTACGAGCAGTACTTC
CASSYTVIGVSYEQYF